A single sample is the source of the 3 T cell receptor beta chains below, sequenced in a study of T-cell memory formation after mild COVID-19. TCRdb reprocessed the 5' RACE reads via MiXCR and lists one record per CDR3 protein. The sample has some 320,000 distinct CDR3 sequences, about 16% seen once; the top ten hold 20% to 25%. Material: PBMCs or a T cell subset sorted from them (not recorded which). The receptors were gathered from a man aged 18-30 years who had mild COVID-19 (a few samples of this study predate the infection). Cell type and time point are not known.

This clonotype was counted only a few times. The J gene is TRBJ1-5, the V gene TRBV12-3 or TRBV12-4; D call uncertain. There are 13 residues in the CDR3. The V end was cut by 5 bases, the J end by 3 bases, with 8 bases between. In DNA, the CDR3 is TGTGCCAGCAGTGCACAGTTCAATCAGCCCCAGCATTTT. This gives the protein CASSAQFNQPQHF.

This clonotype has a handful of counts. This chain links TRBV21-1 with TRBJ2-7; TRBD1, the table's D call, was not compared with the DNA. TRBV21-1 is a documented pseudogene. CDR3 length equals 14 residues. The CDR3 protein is CASSNPPTVPEQYV. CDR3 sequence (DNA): TGTGCCAGCAGCAACCCCCCCACGGTGCCCGAGCAGTACGTC.

The CDR3 is CASSPRRDSITDTQYF. For the CDR3, the DNA is TGTGCCAGCAGCCCGCGGAGGGACAGCATCACAGATACGCAGTATTTT. This chain joins TRBV7-9 and TRBJ2-3, with TRBD1 as a possible D gene (7 bases). CDR3 size: 16 residues. V lost 5 bases and J 2 bases, leaving 17 bases between the germline ends. The V gene's germline CDR1 is SEHNR and CDR2 FQNEAQ (reference sequence).